A single TCR beta chain is shown here with its context. Original processing notes: Researchers report that nucleated cell counts were estimated from reference gene primer amplification. Method: immunoSEQ multiplex PCR; TCRdb's copy keeps in-frame clones and lacks some. The V and J calls and the clone size are those of that table, but D and trimming were determined from the DNA. The data show approximately 88,000 clones, more than 65% seen once. The data are from a study of blood T cell repertoires in COVID-19. In the study overall: The samples span acute and convalescent COVID-19 from the United States, Italy and Spain. T cells, B-cell-depleted T cells, or PBMCs provided the cDNA or gDNA that served as material.

CDR3 length: 15 amino acids. V lost 3 bases, J lost 4 bases, and 15 bases lay in between. Germline V lookup: CDR1 LNHDA, CDR2 SQIVND (reference sequence). The sample consisted of peripheral blood. V is TRBV19 and J is TRBJ2-5; a weak D match, TRBD1 (6 bases). The TCR sequence derives from a man in his 70s with COVID-19, enrolled during active disease. This CDR3 is CASSIQGHRGETQYF. The CDR3 DNA follows: TGTGCCAGTAGTATTCAGGGACACCGGGGAGAGACCCAGTACTTC.